Presented here are 5 T cell receptor beta chains from one specimen sequenced in a study of shared clonotypes between healthy human individuals. Sequencing was performed with immunoSEQ multiplex PCR; in TCRdb, only in-frame clones are kept and a portion is missing. The sample lists some 2 million clones, 85% to 95% occurring once. What was sequenced was naive CD4+ T cells sorted from blood. Subset defined: CD45RA+ positively selected. Receptors were obtained from a man aged 18 to 30 in good health.

Only a few counts were recorded for this clone. V and J are TRBV19 and TRBJ1-5; D remains ambiguous. Germline lookup yields CDR1 LNHDA and CDR2 SQIVND (reference sequence). Trimming removed 7 bases at V and 2 bases at J, with 6 bases between. This CDR3 has 12 amino acids. CDR3 loop: CASNAGNQPQHF. The CDR3 coding sequence is TGTGCCAGTAACGCAGGCAATCAGCCCCAGCATTTT.

This chain uses TRBV13 with TRBJ2-1; D possibly corresponds to TRBD2 (5 bases). The CDR3 has 13 residues. Germline V gene data show CDR1 as PRHDT and CDR2 as FYEKMQ (reference sequence). V lost 3 bases and J 5 bases, leaving 8 bases between the germline ends. The CDR3 region has the DNA TGTGCCAGCAGCTTTATGACTAACAATGAGCAGTTCTTC. Protein: CASSFMTNNEQFF.

The J gene is TRBJ1-5, the V gene TRBV25-1; 9 positions match TRBD1. The CDR3 is 15 amino acids. Germline V CDR1 and CDR2: MGHDK, SYGVNS. V trimming: 4 bases; J trimming: 6 bases; junction bases outside the gene matches: 7. CDR3 residues: CASSAPGQGGQPQHF. Written as DNA, the CDR3 is TGTGCCAGCAGTGCGCCGGGACAGGGAGGTCAGCCCCAGCATTTT.

The chain is built from TRBV18 and TRBJ2-6; unclear D gene. The CDR3 contains 16 residues. CDR1 KGHSH and CDR2 LQKENI come from the germline V gene. V was clipped by 6 bases and J by 2 bases, with 14 bases between them. CDR3 sequence reads: CASSPGLGTGANVLTF. CDR3 coding DNA: TGTGCCAGCTCCCCAGGATTGGGTACTGGGGCCAACGTCCTGACTTTC.

The chain couples TRBV5-1 to TRBJ2-1; tentative D call: TRBD2 (5 bases). Trimming cost V 2 bases and J 1 base, with 10 bases left between them. Germline V CDR1 and CDR2: SGHRS, YFSETQ. This CDR3 is 15 amino acids long. As DNA, the CDR3 is TGCGCCAGCAGCTTTAAAGGAGGATCCTACAATGAGCAGTTCTTC. Translating gives CASSFKGGSYNEQFF.